A single sample gave rise to the 23 T cell receptor beta chains below, sequenced in a study of T-cell reconstitution after alpha-beta-depleted transplantation in children. Unique molecular identifiers were built into the TCRbeta library. TCRdb fed the PCR reads into MiXCR, producing one record per CDR3 protein. The data hold around 300,000 distinct CDR3 sequences, with around 10% observed a single time. This material consisted of PBMCs, taken before TCRalphabeta/CD19-depleted stem cell transplant. The source is a boy under two years old with acute myeloid leukemia, due to receive a stem cell transplant.

This clonotype was counted ten times or more. The J gene is TRBJ2-3, the V gene TRBV7-9, with 7 bases fitting TRBD1. Germline V gene data show CDR1 as SEHNR and CDR2 as FQNEAQ (reference sequence). Trimming took 5 bases from V and 1 from J; bases not matched to a gene: 9. The CDR3 is made up of 16 amino acids. The CDR3 DNA reads as TGTGCCAGCAGCCCTAGGACCGGGACAGGCACAGATACGCAGTATTTT. Amino acids: CASSPRTGTGTDTQYF.

This clonotype was observed at least ten times. The chain combines TRBV29-1 with TRBJ2-3; D unresolved. The CDR3 has 13 amino acids. V was shortened by 5 bases and J by 4 bases, with 13 bases between the two germline ends. Germline V lookup: CDR1 SQVTM, CDR2 ANQGSEA. CDR3 DNA: TGCAGCGTTTCCCCTTATGGGGCAGATACGCAGTATTTT. Translated: CSVSPYGADTQYF.

This clonotype has ten or more counts. This chain connects TRBV9 to TRBJ2-7; TRBD1 aligns across 7 bases. V lost 0 bases, J lost 7 bases, and 7 bases stayed unmatched. CDR3 length equals 14 residues. Germline V lookup: CDR1 SGDLS, CDR2 YYNGEE. The CDR3 nucleotides read TGTGCCAGCAGCGTAGGAGGGGACAGCCCTGAGCAGTACTTC. Protein sequence: CASSVGGDSPEQYF.

J is TRBJ2-5 and V is TRBV11-2; TRBD2 is a possible D gene (5 bases). Germline CDR1 reads SGHAT; CDR2 reads FQNNGV. The CDR3 is made up of 13 amino acids. Trimming took 7 bases from V and 4 from J, leaving 13 bases between them. The DNA for the CDR3 is TGTGCCAGCATAGGGCTAGAGGGAGAGACCCAGTACTTC. The encoded protein is CASIGLEGETQYF.

This clonotype was detected many times. The germline gene is not matched at one end of the junction; a read error may be the cause. The V and J genes are TRBV12-3 or TRBV12-4 and TRBJ2-1; 11 nucleotides line up with TRBD2. This CDR3 has 16 residues. As DNA, the CDR3 is TGTGCCAGCAGTATAGCGGGAGGGTGGTCCTACAATGAGCAGTTCTTC. This translates into CASSIAGGWSYNEQFF.

In this sample, this clonotype turned up many times. The rearrangement links TRBV20-1 to TRBJ2-2; D unresolved. The CDR3 is 14 amino acids. In germline, CDR1 is DFQATT, CDR2 SNEGSKA (reference sequence). Trimming took 0 bases from V and 6 from J, leaving 11 bases between them. CDR3: CSAREHRSPGELFF. CDR3 nucleotides: TGCAGTGCTAGAGAGCACAGAAGCCCCGGGGAGCTGTTTTTT.

This clonotype was recorded many times. This chain links TRBV20-1 with TRBJ2-7; D might be TRBD2 (5 bases). The CDR3 extends over 16 amino acids. The germline V gene encodes CDR1 DFQATT and CDR2 SNEGSKA (reference sequence). V lost 0 bases and J lost 2, with 17 bases in between. In DNA, the CDR3 is TGCAGTGCTAGAGAATTCTACGCGGGTAGAGCCTACGAGCAGTACTTC. Protein: CSAREFYAGRAYEQYF.

The genes are TRBV18 and TRBJ2-7, with 8 positions matching TRBD2. The CDR3 has 16 residues. Germline values: CDR1 KGHSH, CDR2 LQKENI. V was pared by 6 bases and J by 2 bases, with 12 bases of the junction left unmatched. In DNA, the CDR3 is TGTGCCAGCTCTCTTTTCTTAGCGGGGATCACCTACGAGCAGTACTTC. Encoded protein: CASSLFLAGITYEQYF.

This clonotype has at least ten counts. This chain links TRBV7-9 with TRBJ1-3; 7 bases map to TRBD1. The germline CDR1 and CDR2 sequences are SEHNR and FQNEAQ (reference sequence). The CDR3 consists of 14 residues. Losses at the gene ends were 4 bases for V and 2 bases for J; bases not matched to a gene: 2. CDR3 DNA sequence: TGTGCCAGCAGCTATGACAGGGCTGGAAACACCATATATTTT. Its protein is CASSYDRAGNTIYF.

This clonotype has a count of ten or more. With a much larger clone just one base away, this may be a read error. The rearrangement uses TRBV5-1 and TRBJ2-2; unclear D gene. The CDR3 loop spans 11 amino acids. V was shortened by 0 bases and J by 7 bases, with 1 base between the two germline ends. The germline CDR1 and CDR2 sequences are SGHRS and YFSETQ. Written as DNA, the CDR3 is TGCGCCAGCAGCTTGGACGGGGAGCTGTTTTTT. This gives the protein CASSLDGELFF.

In this sample, this clonotype turned up a few times. The chain uses TRBV28 and TRBJ1-6; tentatively, D is TRBD1 (5 bases). In germline, CDR1 is MDHEN, CDR2 SYDVKM. The CDR3 is 20 residues long. V was trimmed by 2 bases and J by 5 bases, leaving 25 bases between them. CDR3 loop: CASSLGPVQAEGRNNSPLHF. The CDR3 DNA reads as TGTGCCAGCAGTTTAGGCCCCGTACAGGCGGAGGGGAGGAATAATTCACCCCTCCACTTT.

This clonotype was seen at least ten times. The chain combines TRBV13 with TRBJ2-7; 10 positions agree with TRBD2. The CDR3 is made up of 17 amino acids. After removal of 0 bases from V and 2 bases from J, the junction contained 7 bases not matched to a gene. Germline V gene data show CDR1 as PRHDT and CDR2 as FYEKMQ (reference sequence). The CDR3 nucleotides read TGTGCCAGCAGCTTAGGGGGTCCCACTAGCGGGGCCTACGAGCAGTACTTC. Residues: CASSLGGPTSGAYEQYF.

In this sample, this clonotype turned up many times. At one of its ends the junction is not consistent with the germline gene, which may arise from a read error. The chain has TRBV5-1 and TRBJ2-2; possible D gene TRBD2, 5 bases. CDR1 SGHRS and CDR2 YFSETQ come from the germline V gene. The CDR3 is 14 residues long. The CDR3 DNA reads TGCGCCAGCCGCTTTGGGAGCAACACCGGGGAGCTGTTTTTT. Its translation: CASRFGSNTGELFF. Drawing the rest from reference TRBV5-1 and TRBJ2-2, the complete variable domain is KAGVTQTPRYLIKTRGQQVTLSCSPISGHRSVSWYQQTPGQGLQFLFEYFSETQRNKGNFPGRFSGRQFSNSRSEMNVSTLELGDSALYLCASRFGSNTGELFFGEGSRLTVL.

This clonotype was detected ten times or more. The CDR3, as DNA: TGCGCCAGCAGCCTCGACAGGGCGAATGAGCAGTTCTTC. Amino acid sequence: CASSLDRANEQFF. The rearrangement joins TRBV5-1 to TRBJ2-1; the match to TRBD1 covers 7 bases. The trim removed 4 bases at V and 7 bases at J, leaving 5 bases unmatched. The germline gives CDR1 SGHRS, CDR2 YFSETQ. The CDR3 consists of 13 residues.

This clonotype occurred a few times. V usage is TRBV5-1 and J usage is TRBJ2-3, with TRBD2 matching 7 bases. V lost 0 bases to trimming and J lost 4 bases; unmatched junction nucleotides: 5. CDR3 length: 15 residues. In germline, CDR1 is SGHRS, CDR2 YFSETQ. The CDR3 sequence is CASSLAAGDPDTQYF. The CDR3, as DNA: TGCGCCAGCAGCTTGGCGGCGGGAGACCCAGATACGCAGTATTTT.

This clonotype appeared a few times. The rearrangement joins TRBV28 to TRBJ2-2; perhaps TRBD2 as D (5 bases). Per the germline V gene, CDR1 is MDHEN and CDR2 is SYDVKM. The length of the CDR3 is 15 residues. The germline V and J ends were trimmed by 8 bases and 3 bases, with 16 bases remaining between them. CDR3 region: CASWHGGLDTGELFF. CDR3 DNA: TGTGCCAGCTGGCACGGCGGGCTAGACACCGGGGAGCTGTTTTTT.

This clonotype was seen repeatedly, ten times or more. The V and J genes are TRBV9 and TRBJ2-4; TRBD1 agrees at 8 bases. Trimming cost V 4 bases and J 7 bases; bases outside gene matches: 4. Germline V gives CDR1 SGDLS, CDR2 YYNGEE. This CDR3 spans 13 amino acids. CDR3 sequence: CASSSGTGNIQYF. The CDR3 DNA reads TGTGCCAGCAGCTCCGGGACAGGCAACATTCAGTACTTC.

The table lists this clonotype with many counts. This chain joins TRBV7-8 and TRBJ2-7, with a tentative D call TRBD1 (6 bases). Trimming removed 5 bases at V and 4 bases at J, with 21 bases between. CDR1 and CDR2 from the germline V gene are SGHVS and FQNEAQ. The CDR3 sequence is 16 residues long. CDR3 in DNA: TGTGCCAGCAGCCCCCTCAGATACAGGGAAGGGTACGAGCAGTACTTC. Translated: CASSPLRYREGYEQYF.

This clonotype was seen ten or more times. The V gene is TRBV11-3, the J gene TRBJ2-1; D not certain. CDR1 is SGHNT and CDR2 is YENEEA in the germline V gene. This CDR3 has 14 amino acids. V lost 1 base, J lost 4 bases, and 8 bases lay in between. The CDR3 region has the DNA TGTGCCAGCAGCTTAGTCCAGGTGTACAATGAGCAGTTCTTC. It is translated as CASSLVQVYNEQFF.

CDR3: CASSLGFQETSNTGELFF. In DNA, the CDR3 is TGTGCCAGCAGCTTAGGGTTCCAGGAGACCTCGAACACCGGGGAGCTGTTTTTT. The J gene is TRBJ2-2, the V gene TRBV11-1; D gene uncertain. CDR1 SGHAT and CDR2 FQDESV come from the germline V gene (reference sequence). The CDR3 has 18 residues. Trimming removed 1 base at V and 0 bases at J, with 15 bases between.

V gene TRBV7-9 combines with J gene TRBJ2-1; perhaps TRBD2 as D (6 bases). The CDR3 has 13 amino acids. Germline V gene lookup returns CDR1 SEHNR and CDR2 FQNEAQ (reference sequence). Between the trimmed V and J ends, which lost 11 bases and 4 bases, there was a span of 15 bases. CDR3 sequence (DNA): TGTGCCGGAGGGTGGGAGGCGTACAATGAGCAGTTCTTC. It yields the protein CAGGWEAYNEQFF. The entire variable domain, with the rest obtained from reference TRBV7-9 and TRBJ2-1, is as follows: DTGVSQNPRHKITKRGQNVTFRCDPISEHNRLYWYRQTLGQGPEFLTYFQNEAQLEKSRLLSDRFSAERPKGSFSTLEIQRTEQGDSAMYLCAGGWEAYNEQFFGPGTRLTVL.

In regard to this clonotype: A clone one base away is much larger, so this may be a read error. J is TRBJ1-1 and V is TRBV20-1; no reliable D call. Germline assignment: CDR1 DFQATT and CDR2 SNEGSKA (reference sequence). The CDR3 has 13 amino acids. Here the CDR3 reads CSASPTENTQAFF. DNA of the CDR3: TGCAGTGCTAGCCCTACTGAGAACACTCAAGCTTTCTTT.

This clonotype was seen ten or more times. This chain uses TRBV7-2 with TRBJ1-1; 7 bases fit TRBD1. Looked up from germline, CDR1 is SGHTA and CDR2 is FQGNSA. This CDR3 contains 14 residues. With V trimmed by 4 bases and J by 3 bases, 5 bases remained unmatched. CDR3 DNA sequence: TGTGCCAGCAGCTCACCGACAGGGTACACTGAAGCTTTCTTT. Amino acids: CASSSPTGYTEAFF.